The clone carrying this T cell receptor beta chain was found many times. Its antigen is currently unknown. The data stem from a study of identical twins. A universal primer site came from template switching; cDNA carried unique molecular identifiers. One entry per CDR3 protein, called by TCRdb with MiXCR from the 5' RACE reads. The sample lists 420,000 or so distinct CDR3 sequences, approximately 17% occurring once. CDR3 size: 15 residues. The trim removed 10 bases at V and 7 bases at J, leaving 14 bases unmatched. In germline, CDR1 is SNHLY, CDR2 FYNNEI. Healthy Caucasian donors formed the entire cohort. Whole-study findings and limits: Cord blood's abundant beta clonotypes had fewer insertions, unlike memory repertoires. Modelling approaches yielded underestimates of out-of-frame TCR alpha sharing between monozygotic twins.

The TCR originated in a man aged 50 or older in good health. The rearrangement links TRBV2 to TRBJ2-5, with 11 bases lining up with TRBD1. Sequenced material: naive T cells sorted from blood. Here the CDR3 DNA reads TGTGCCACCTACCGCCGGACAGGGGGCGAGGTGACCCAGTACTTC. It is translated as CATYRRTGGEVTQYF.